This note documents a single T cell receptor beta chain sequence. Antigen specificity is unknown. Germline V gives CDR1 MNHEY, CDR2 SVGEGT. CDR3 length: 16 amino acids. The J segment lost 7 bases and the V segment lost 5 bases, leaving 7 bases of the junction unmatched. Amplification of TCR alpha and beta CDR3 regions from RNA used iRepertoire nested multiplex PCR. MiXCR, applied by TCRdb to the multiplex PCR reads, yields one record per CDR3 protein. The data show over 1,500 distinct CDR3 sequences, 28% seen once. This sample is drawn from a study of glioma-infiltrating T cells. Study conclusions and caveats: Tissue-blood divergence was below expectation in non-neoplastic patients, above in gliomas.

The specimen sequenced was glioma tissue, nonneoplastic brain tissue, or PBMCs (not recorded which). This sequence was found in a human donor with low-grade glioma or glioblastoma, undergoing nonglioma brain surgery, or in good health (not recorded which). The rearrangement links TRBV6-2 or TRBV6-3 to TRBJ2-3; 15 nucleotides agree with TRBD2. Written as DNA, the CDR3 is TGTGCCAGCAGTCTTGGACTAGCGGGAGGGCCAAATACGCAGTATTTT. It codes for CASSLGLAGGPNTQYF.